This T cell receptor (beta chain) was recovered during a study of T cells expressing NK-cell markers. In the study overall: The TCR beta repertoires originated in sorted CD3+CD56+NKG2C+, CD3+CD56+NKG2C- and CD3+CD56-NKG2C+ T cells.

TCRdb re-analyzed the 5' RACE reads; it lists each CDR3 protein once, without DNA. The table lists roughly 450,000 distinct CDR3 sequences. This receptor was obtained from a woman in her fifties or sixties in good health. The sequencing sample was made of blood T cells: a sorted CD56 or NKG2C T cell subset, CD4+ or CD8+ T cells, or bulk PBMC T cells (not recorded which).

CDR3: CSARVAGGPEFF. The gene calls are TRBV20-1 and TRBJ2-1; without DNA, the TCRdb call of TRBD2 cannot be checked. The CDR3 loop spans 12 amino acids. CDR1 DFQATT and CDR2 SNEGSKA come from the germline V gene (reference sequence).